A selection of T cell receptor beta chains follows, all from one sample in a study of cytomegalovirus exposure and HLA in healthy donors. Method: immunoSEQ multiplex PCR; TCRdb's copy keeps in-frame clones and lacks some. The sample data list around 130,000 clones. Input material: PBMCs. The source of these receptors is a woman between 40 and 50 years old in good health and CMV-seronegative. Each CDR3 is given with its conserved first and last residue. The D gene is left open where the match is weak.

v_gene	j_gene	d_gene	CDR3aa	CDR3nt
TRBV6-4	TRBJ2-1	NA	CASIHRDYYYYNEQFF	TGTGCCAGCATCCACAGGGACTACTACTACTACAATGAGCAGTTCTTC
TRBV5-1	TRBJ1-2	NA	CASSLGGENYGYTF	TGCGCCAGCAGCTTGGGGGGGGAAAACTATGGCTACACCTTC
TRBV7-2	TRBJ2-5	NA	CASSFTGYETQYF	TGTGCCAGCAGCTTTACGGGATATGAGACCCAGTACTTC
TRBV7-2	TRBJ1-6	NA	CASGTGKNSPLHF	TGTGCCAGCGGAACAGGGAAAAATTCACCCCTCCACTTT
TRBV10-2	TRBJ1-1	NA	CASSESQVSNTEAFF	TGCGCCAGCAGTGAGTCTCAGGTCTCGAACACTGAAGCTTTCTTT
TRBV7-3	TRBJ1-6	NA	CASSLTGGLRSPLHF	TGTGCCAGCAGCTTAACCGGCGGATTAAGGTCACCCCTCCACTTT
TRBV5-1	TRBJ1-1	NA	CASSYRSTGDTEAFF	TGCGCCAGCAGTTACAGGTCCACTGGGGACACTGAAGCTTTCTTT
TRBV5-1	TRBJ2-3	TRBD2	CASSLGGTSGADTQYF	TGCGCCAGCAGCTTGGGGGGTACTAGCGGGGCAGATACGCAGTATTTT
TRBV10-3	TRBJ1-3	NA	CAISGLAGNTIYF	TGTGCCATATCAGGGCTAGCTGGAAACACCATATATTTT
TRBV9	TRBJ2-2	NA	CASSVGQGDGTGELFF	TGTGCCAGCAGCGTAGGGCAGGGTGATGGCACCGGGGAGCTGTTTTTT
TRBV5-1	TRBJ2-1	NA	CASRAGGTYNEQFF	TGCGCCAGCAGGGCAGGGGGGACCTACAATGAGCAGTTCTTC
TRBV6-6	TRBJ1-2	NA	CASTKSDGYTF	TGTGCCAGCACCAAATCGGATGGCTACACCTTC
TRBV4-2	TRBJ2-7	TRBD1	CASSPRDSSYEQYF	TGTGCCAGCAGCCCCAGGGACAGTTCCTACGAGCAGTACTTC
TRBV28	TRBJ2-5	NA	CASSLGRVETQYF	TGTGCCAGCAGTTTAGGCAGGGTAGAGACCCAGTACTTC
TRBV18	TRBJ1-2	TRBD1	CASSPSGQGNYGYTF	TGTGCCAGCTCACCAAGTGGACAGGGTAACTATGGCTACACCTTC
TRBV5-1	TRBJ1-2	TRBD1	CASSFGDRDWGYTF	TGCGCCAGCAGCTTCGGGGACAGGGATTGGGGCTACACCTTC
TRBV28	TRBJ2-2	NA	CASRSDRNTGELFF	TGTGCCAGCAGATCGGACAGAAACACCGGGGAGCTGTTTTTT
TRBV7-2	TRBJ2-5	NA	CASSFSRAQETQYF	TGTGCCAGCAGCTTCTCCAGGGCACAAGAGACCCAGTACTTC
TRBV5-1	TRBJ2-2	NA	CATRGFTGELFF	TGCGCCACCCGGGGTTTCACCGGGGAGCTGTTTTTT
TRBV4-3	TRBJ2-7	TRBD1	CASSQDRTGAVQYF	TGCGCCAGCAGCCAAGATCGGACAGGGGCGGTGCAGTACTTC
TRBV7-2	TRBJ1-4	TRBD1	CASSSDRGREKLFF	TGTGCCAGCAGCTCGGACAGGGGGCGCGAAAAACTGTTTTTT
TRBV28	TRBJ1-3	NA	CASIPQVSGNTIYF	TGTGCCAGCATCCCTCAGGTTTCTGGAAACACCATATATTTT
TRBV5-8	TRBJ1-5	NA	CASRAPVAGRNQPQHF	TGTGCCAGCAGGGCTCCCGTGGCAGGGCGCAATCAGCCCCAGCATTTT
TRBV12-5	TRBJ2-2	TRBD2	CASGSTSFGGGELFF	TGTGCTAGTGGCTCGACTAGCTTCGGGGGCGGGGAGCTGTTTTTT
TRBV5-1	TRBJ2-7	TRBD1	CASRLPGQGFYEQYF	TGCGCCAGCAGGCTTCCGGGACAGGGATTTTACGAGCAGTACTTC
TRBV18	TRBJ2-6	TRBD1	CASSYGPGTGYPGANVLTF	TGTGCCAGCTCATATGGTCCCGGGACAGGATATCCTGGGGCCAACGTCCTGACTTTC
TRBV9	TRBJ1-2	TRBD1	CASSPRTGTPYGYTF	TGTGCCAGCAGCCCCCGGACAGGAACGCCCTATGGCTACACCTTC
TRBV28	TRBJ1-2	NA	CASSSPLTNYGYTF	TGTGCCAGCAGTTCCCCACTGACTAACTATGGCTACACCTTC
TRBV7-2	TRBJ1-2	NA	CASSLVGGDSYGYTF	TGTGCCAGCAGCTTAGTAGGGGGAGACAGTTATGGCTACACCTTC
TRBV19	TRBJ1-5	NA	CASSIAAGARNQPQHF	TGTGCCAGTAGTATAGCGGCGGGGGCTAGGAATCAGCCCCAGCATTTT
TRBV14	TRBJ1-6	NA	CASSQETDSPLHF	TGTGCCAGCAGCCAAGAAACGGATTCACCCCTCCACTTT
TRBV27	TRBJ1-4	TRBD1	CASSGRGHGNEKLFF	TGTGCCAGCAGTGGCAGGGGGCATGGTAATGAAAAACTGTTTTTT
TRBV7-6	TRBJ1-5	NA	CASSLVGGFGYSNQPQHF	TGTGCCAGCAGCTTAGTTGGAGGGTTTGGGTATAGCAATCAGCCCCAGCATTTT
TRBV5-8	TRBJ2-5	TRBD2	CASSLGLAGDGVETQYF	TGTGCCAGCAGCTTGGGGCTAGCGGGGGACGGGGTTGAGACCCAGTACTTC
TRBV19	TRBJ2-5	NA	CASSSRDTKETQYF	TGTGCCAGTAGTAGCCGGGACACTAAAGAGACCCAGTACTTC
TRBV29-1	TRBJ1-5	NA	CSVRGGANQPQHF	TGCAGCGTTCGCGGAGGGGCCAATCAGCCCCAGCATTTT
TRBV9	TRBJ2-1	NA	CASSVEGQRAYNEQFF	TGTGCCAGCAGCGTAGAGGGGCAGCGAGCCTACAATGAGCAGTTCTTC
TRBV7-9	TRBJ1-4	TRBD1	CASSSTGVPNEKLFF	TGTGCCAGCAGCTCGACAGGGGTACCTAATGAAAAACTGTTTTTT
TRBV4-2	TRBJ2-5	TRBD2	CASSQERAGGLQETQYF	TGTGCCAGCAGCCAAGAGCGCGCGGGGGGCCTTCAAGAGACCCAGTACTTC
TRBV28	TRBJ1-5	NA	CASSLSGGLLGNQPQHF	TGTGCCAGCAGTTTATCGGGTGGGTTGCTGGGCAATCAGCCCCAGCATTTT
TRBV5-6	TRBJ2-2	TRBD2	CASSTPGGFTGELFF	TGTGCCAGCAGCACTCCGGGGGGTTTCACCGGGGAGCTGTTTTTT
TRBV5-1	TRBJ2-2	TRBD1	CASSPGPRQGDIGELFF	TGCGCCAGTTCCCCTGGACCGAGACAGGGAGATATCGGGGAGCTGTTTTTT
TRBV7-6	TRBJ1-2	NA	CASSLQTGDYGYTF	TGTGCCAGCAGCCTACAGACAGGAGACTATGGCTACACCTTC
TRBV2	TRBJ1-3	NA	CASRDRSSGNTIYF	TGTGCCAGCAGAGACAGGAGCTCTGGAAACACCATATATTTT
TRBV27	TRBJ2-1	TRBD2	CASSFGGGRYNEQFF	TGTGCCAGCAGTTTTGGCGGGGGACGCTACAATGAGCAGTTCTTC
TRBV6-5	TRBJ1-4	TRBD1	CASSRNRGRVEKLFF	TGTGCCAGCAGTCGAAACAGGGGTAGGGTGGAAAAACTGTTTTTT
TRBV5-5	TRBJ1-2	NA	CASSPTPVANYGYTF	TGTGCCAGCAGCCCTACTCCCGTAGCTAACTATGGCTACACCTTC
TRBV5-1	TRBJ2-3	NA	CASSGGPSTDTQYF	TGCGCCAGCAGCGGAGGACCCAGCACAGATACGCAGTATTTT
TRBV19	TRBJ1-1	NA	CASSIVWNTEAFF	TGTGCCAGTAGTATAGTATGGAACACTGAAGCTTTCTTT
TRBV5-4	TRBJ2-1	TRBD2	CASSLLSGGGSEQFF	TGTGCCAGCAGCTTGCTTAGCGGGGGTGGAAGTGAGCAGTTCTTC